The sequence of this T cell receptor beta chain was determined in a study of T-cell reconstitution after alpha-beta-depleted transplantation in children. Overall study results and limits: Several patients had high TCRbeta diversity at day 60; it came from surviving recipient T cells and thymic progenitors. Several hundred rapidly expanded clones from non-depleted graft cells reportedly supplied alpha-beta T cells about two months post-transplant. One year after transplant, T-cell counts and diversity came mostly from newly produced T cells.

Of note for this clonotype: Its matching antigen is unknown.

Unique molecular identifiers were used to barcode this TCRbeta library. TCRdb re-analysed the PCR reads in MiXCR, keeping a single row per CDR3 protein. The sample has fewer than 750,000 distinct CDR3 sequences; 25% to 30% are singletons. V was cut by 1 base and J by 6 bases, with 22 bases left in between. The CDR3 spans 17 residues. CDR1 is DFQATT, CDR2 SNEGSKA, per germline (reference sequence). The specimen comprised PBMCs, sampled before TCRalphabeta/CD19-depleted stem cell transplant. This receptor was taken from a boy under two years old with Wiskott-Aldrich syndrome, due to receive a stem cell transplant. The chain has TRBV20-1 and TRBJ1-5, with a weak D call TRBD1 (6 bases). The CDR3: CSARGGRGAWGSQPQHF. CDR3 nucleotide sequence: TGCAGTGCTAGAGGGGGCCGGGGGGCTTGGGGCAGTCAGCCCCAGCATTTT.